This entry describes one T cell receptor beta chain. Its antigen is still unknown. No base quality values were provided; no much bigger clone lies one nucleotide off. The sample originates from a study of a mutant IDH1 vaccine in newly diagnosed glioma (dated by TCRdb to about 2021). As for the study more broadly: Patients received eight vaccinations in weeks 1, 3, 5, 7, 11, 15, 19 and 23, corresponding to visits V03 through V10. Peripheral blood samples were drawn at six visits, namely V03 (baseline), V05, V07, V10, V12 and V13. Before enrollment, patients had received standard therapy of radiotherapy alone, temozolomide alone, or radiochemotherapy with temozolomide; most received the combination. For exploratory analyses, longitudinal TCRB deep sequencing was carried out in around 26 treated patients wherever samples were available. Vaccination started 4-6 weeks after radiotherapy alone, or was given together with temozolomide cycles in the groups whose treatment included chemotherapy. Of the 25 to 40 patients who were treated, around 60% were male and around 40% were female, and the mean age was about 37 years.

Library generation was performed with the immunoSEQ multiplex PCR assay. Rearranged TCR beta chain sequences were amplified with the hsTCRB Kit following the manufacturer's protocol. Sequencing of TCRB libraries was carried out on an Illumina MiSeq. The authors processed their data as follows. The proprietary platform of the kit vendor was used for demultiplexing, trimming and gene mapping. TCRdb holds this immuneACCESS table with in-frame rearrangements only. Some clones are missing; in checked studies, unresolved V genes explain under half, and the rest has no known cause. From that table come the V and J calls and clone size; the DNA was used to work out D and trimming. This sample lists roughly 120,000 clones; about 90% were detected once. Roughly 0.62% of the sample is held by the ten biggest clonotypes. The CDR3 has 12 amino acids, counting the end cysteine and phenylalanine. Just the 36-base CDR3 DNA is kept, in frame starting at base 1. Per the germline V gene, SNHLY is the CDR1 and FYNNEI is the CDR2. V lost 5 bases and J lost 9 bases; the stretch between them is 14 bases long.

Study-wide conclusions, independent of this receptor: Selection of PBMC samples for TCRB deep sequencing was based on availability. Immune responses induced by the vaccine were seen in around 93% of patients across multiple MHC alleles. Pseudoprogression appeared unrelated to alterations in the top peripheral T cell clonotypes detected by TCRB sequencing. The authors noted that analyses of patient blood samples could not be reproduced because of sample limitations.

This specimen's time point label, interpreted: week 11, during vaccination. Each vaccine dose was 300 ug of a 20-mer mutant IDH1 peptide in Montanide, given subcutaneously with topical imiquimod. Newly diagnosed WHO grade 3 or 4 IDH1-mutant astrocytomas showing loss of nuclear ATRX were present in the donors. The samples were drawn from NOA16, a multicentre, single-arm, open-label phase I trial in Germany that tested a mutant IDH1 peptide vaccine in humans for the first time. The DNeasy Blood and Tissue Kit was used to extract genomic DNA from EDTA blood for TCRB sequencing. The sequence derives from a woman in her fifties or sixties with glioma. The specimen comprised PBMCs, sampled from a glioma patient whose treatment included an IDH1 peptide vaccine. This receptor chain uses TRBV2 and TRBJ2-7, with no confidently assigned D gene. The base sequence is TGTGCCAGCAGTCTCCAAACATTCGGGCAGTACTTC. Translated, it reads CASSLQTFGQYF. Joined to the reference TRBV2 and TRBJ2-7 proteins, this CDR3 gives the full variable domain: EPEVTQTPSHQVTQMGQEVILRCVPISNHLYFYWYRQILGQKVEFLVSFYNNEISEKSEIFDDQFSVERPDGSNFTLKIRSTKLEDSAMYFCASSLQTFGQYFGPGTRLTVT.